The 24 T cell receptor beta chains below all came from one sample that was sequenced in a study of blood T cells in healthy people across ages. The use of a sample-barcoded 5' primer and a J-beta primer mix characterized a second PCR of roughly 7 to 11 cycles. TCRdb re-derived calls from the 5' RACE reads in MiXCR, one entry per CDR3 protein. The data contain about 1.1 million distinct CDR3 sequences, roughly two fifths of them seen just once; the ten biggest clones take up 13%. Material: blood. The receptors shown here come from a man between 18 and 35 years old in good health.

The CDR3 loop is CASSLAVSVSTDTQYF. The DNA for the CDR3 is TGCGCCAGCAGCTTGGCAGTAAGCGTCAGCACAGATACGCAGTATTTT. V is TRBV5-1 and J is TRBJ2-3; D is uncertain. The CDR3 consists of 16 residues. V was trimmed by 0 bases and J by 0 bases, leaving 11 bases between them. CDR1 and CDR2 (germline): SGHRS, YFSETQ.

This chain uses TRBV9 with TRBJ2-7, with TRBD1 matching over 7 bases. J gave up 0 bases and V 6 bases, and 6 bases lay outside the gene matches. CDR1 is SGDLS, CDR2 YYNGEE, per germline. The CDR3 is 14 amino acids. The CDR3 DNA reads TGTGCCAGCAATGGACAGGAACACTCCTACGAGCAGTACTTC. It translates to CASNGQEHSYEQYF.

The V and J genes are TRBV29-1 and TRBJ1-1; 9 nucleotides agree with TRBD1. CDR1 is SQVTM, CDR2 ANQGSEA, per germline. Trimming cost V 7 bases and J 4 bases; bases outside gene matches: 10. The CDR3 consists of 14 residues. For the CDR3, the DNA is TGCAGCGCCTACAGGGGACAGGGTAGCACTGAAGCTTTCTTT. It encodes CSAYRGQGSTEAFF.

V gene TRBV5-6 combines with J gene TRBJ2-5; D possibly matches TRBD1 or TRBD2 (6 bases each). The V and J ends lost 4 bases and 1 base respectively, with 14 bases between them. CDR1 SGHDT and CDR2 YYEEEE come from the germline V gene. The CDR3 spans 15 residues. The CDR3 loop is CASSPLWGAQETQYF. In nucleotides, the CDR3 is TGTGCCAGCAGCCCCCTCTGGGGGGCCCAAGAGACCCAGTACTTC.

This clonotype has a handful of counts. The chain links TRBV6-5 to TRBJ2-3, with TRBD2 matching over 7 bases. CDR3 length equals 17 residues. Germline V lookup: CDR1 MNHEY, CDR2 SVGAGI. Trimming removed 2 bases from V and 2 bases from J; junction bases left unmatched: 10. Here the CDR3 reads CASSYRQSSGVTDTQYF. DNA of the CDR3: TGTGCCAGCAGTTACCGACAATCCAGCGGGGTCACAGATACGCAGTATTTT.

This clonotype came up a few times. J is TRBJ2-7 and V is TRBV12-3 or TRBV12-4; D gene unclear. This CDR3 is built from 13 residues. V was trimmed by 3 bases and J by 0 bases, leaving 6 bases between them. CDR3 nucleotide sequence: TGTGCCAGCAGTTTCAGGACCTCCTACGAGCAGTACTTC. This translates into CASSFRTSYEQYF.

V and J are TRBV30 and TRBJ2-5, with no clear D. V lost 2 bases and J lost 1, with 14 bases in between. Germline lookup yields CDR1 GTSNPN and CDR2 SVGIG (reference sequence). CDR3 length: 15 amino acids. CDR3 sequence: CAWSWMANLQETQYF. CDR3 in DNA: TGTGCCTGGAGTTGGATGGCAAACCTCCAAGAGACCCAGTACTTC.

The CDR3 here is CASRETGSYEQYF. CDR3 sequence (DNA): TGTGCCAGCAGGGAGACAGGGTCCTACGAGCAGTACTTC. This rearrangement joins TRBV12-3 or TRBV12-4 to TRBJ2-7, with 7 positions matching TRBD1. V lost 6 bases, J lost 1 base, and 3 bases stayed unmatched. There are 13 residues in the CDR3.

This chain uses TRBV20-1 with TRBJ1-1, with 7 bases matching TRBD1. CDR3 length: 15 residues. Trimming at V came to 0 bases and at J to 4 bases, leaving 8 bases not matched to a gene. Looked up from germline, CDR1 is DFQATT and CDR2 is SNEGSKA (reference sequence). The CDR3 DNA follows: TGCAGTGCTAGAGATGGTCAGGGGGATGGCACTGAAGCTTTCTTT. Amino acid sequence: CSARDGQGDGTEAFF.

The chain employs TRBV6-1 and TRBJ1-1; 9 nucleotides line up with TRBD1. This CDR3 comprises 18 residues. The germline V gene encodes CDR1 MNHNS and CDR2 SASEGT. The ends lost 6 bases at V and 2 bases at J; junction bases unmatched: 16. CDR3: CASSSGQGGILINTEAFF. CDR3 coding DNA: TGTGCCAGCAGCTCGGGACAGGGAGGGATATTGATCAACACTGAAGCTTTCTTT.

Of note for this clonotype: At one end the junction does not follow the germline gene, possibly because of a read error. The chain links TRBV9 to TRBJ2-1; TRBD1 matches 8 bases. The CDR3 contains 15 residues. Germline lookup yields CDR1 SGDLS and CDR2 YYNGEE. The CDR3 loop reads CASSVSNRGYNEQFF. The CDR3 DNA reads TGCGCCAGCAGCGTATCTAACAGGGGGTACAATGAGCAGTTCTTC.

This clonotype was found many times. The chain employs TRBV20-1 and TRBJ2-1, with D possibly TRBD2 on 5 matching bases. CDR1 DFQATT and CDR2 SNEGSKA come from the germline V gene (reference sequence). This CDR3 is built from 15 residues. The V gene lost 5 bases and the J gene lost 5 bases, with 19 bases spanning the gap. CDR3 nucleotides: TGCAGTGCTCGGCCACTAGGGCGAGAGAACAATGAGCAGTTCTTC. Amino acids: CSARPLGRENNEQFF.

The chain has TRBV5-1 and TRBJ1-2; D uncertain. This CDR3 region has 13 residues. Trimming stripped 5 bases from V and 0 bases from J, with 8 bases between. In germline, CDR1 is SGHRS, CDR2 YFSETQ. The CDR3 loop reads CASSTEPNYGYTF. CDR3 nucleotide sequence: TGCGCCAGCAGTACTGAACCTAACTATGGCTACACCTTC.

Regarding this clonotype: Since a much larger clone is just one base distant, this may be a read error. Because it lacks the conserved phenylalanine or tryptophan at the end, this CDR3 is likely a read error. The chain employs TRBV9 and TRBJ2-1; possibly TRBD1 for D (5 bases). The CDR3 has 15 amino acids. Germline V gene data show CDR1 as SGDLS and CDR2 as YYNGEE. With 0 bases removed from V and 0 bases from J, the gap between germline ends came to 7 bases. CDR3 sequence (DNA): TGTGCCAGCAGCGTAGGACAGAGCTCCTACAATGAGCAGTTCGTC. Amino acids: CASSVGQSSYNEQFV.

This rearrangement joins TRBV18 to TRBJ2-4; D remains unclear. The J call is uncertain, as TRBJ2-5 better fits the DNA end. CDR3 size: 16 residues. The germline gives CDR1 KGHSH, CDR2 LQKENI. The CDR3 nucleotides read TGTGCCAGCTCACCACAGGTCACAGTCCCCCGGGAGACCCAGTACTTC. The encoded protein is CASSPQVTVPRETQYF.

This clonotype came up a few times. This CDR3 reads CASSTDRTNEKLFF. The CDR3 region has the DNA TGTGCCAGCAGCACGGACAGAACTAATGAAAAACTGTTTTTT. The chain is built from TRBV5-5 and TRBJ1-4; D may be TRBD1 (6 bases). The CDR3 has 14 residues. Per the germline V gene, CDR1 is SGHKS and CDR2 is YYEKEE (reference sequence). Trimming shortened V by 4 bases and J by 1 base, and 8 bases separated the two germline ends.

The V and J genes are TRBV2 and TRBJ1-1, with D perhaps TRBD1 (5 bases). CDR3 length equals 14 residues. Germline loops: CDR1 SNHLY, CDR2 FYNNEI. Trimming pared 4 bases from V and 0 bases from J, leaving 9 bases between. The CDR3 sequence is CASSVSGVNTEAFF. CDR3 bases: TGTGCCAGCAGTGTATCGGGGGTGAACACTGAAGCTTTCTTT.

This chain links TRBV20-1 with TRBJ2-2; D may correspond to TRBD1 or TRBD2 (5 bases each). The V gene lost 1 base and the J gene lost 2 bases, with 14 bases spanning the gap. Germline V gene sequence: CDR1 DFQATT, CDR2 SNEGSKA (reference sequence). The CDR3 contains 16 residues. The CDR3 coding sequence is TGCAGTGCTAGAGTTCCGGGACCAAAAAACACCGGGGAGCTGTTTTTT. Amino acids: CSARVPGPKNTGELFF.

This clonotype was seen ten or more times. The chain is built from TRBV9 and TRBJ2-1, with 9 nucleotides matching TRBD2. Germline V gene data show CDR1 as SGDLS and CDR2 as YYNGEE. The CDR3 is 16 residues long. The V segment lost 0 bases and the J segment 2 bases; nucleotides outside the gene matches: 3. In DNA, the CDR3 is TGTGCCAGCAGCGTAGTCGGCGGGGGGGCCTACAATGAGCAGTTCTTC. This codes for CASSVVGGGAYNEQFF.

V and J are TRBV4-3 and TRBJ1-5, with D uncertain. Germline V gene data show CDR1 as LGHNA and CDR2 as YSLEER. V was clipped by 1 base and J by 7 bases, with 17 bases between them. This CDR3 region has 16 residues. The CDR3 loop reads CASSQVVSKADQPQHF. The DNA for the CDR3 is TGCGCCAGCAGCCAAGTGGTTTCTAAAGCAGACCAGCCCCAGCATTTT.

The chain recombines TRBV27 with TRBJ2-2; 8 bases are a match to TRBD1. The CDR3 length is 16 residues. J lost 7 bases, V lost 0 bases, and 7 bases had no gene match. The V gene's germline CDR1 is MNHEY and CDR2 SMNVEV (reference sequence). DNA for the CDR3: TGTGCCAGCAGTTTATCTCCGGACAGGGCAGTCGGGGAGCTGTTTTTT. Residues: CASSLSPDRAVGELFF.

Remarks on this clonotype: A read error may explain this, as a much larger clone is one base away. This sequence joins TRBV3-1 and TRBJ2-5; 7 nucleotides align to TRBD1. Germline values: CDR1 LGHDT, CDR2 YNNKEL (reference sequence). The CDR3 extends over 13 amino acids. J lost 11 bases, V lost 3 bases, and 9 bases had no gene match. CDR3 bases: TGTGCCAGCAGCCAGGACAGGACAAATGAGCAGTACTTC. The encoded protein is CASSQDRTNEQYF.

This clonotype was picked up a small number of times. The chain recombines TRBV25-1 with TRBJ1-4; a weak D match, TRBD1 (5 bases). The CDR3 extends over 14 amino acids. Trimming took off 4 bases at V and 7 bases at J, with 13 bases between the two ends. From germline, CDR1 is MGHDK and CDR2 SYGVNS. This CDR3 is CASSGGSGGEKLFF. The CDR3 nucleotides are TGTGCCAGCAGTGGGGGCAGCGGGGGTGAAAAACTGTTTTTT.

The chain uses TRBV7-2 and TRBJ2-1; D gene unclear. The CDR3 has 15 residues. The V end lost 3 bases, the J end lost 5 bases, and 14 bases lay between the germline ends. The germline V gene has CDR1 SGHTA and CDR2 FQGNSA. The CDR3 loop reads CASSFLRGGDNEQFF. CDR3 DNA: TGTGCCAGCAGCTTCTTAAGAGGTGGGGACAATGAGCAGTTCTTC.